This T cell receptor (beta chain) was identified in a study of T-cell reconstitution after alpha-beta-depleted transplantation in children. This clonotype has at least ten counts. The TCRbeta library was prepared with unique molecular identifiers. A single record per CDR3 protein comes from TCRdb applying MiXCR to the PCR reads. The sample contains approximately 240,000 distinct CDR3 sequences, approximately 9.8% of which appear only once. CDR3 length: 16 amino acids. V trimming: 1 base; J trimming: 2 bases; junction bases outside the gene matches: 5. Germline CDR1 and CDR2: MGHRA and YSYEKL. Sequenced material: PBMCs from the stem cell graft donor, taken from the stem cell graft. The V call is TRBV4-1, the J call TRBJ1-5; TRBD1 matches 7 bases. This TCR derives from a human donor who donated a stem cell graft to a child with SCID. This CDR3 reads CASSQGQGSGNQPQHF. CDR3 nucleotides: TGCGCCAGCAGCCAAGGACAGGGATCGGGCAATCAGCCCCAGCATTTT.